Here is one T cell receptor (beta chain) with its context. TCRdb re-analysed the 5' RACE reads in MiXCR, keeping a single row per CDR3 protein. The top ten clones hold under 8.5% of a sample with 250,000 to 350,000 distinct CDR3 sequences, 20% of them seen once. These data are taken from a study of CD8 T cells in ankylosing spondylitis. The CDR3 runs 16 residues. With V trimmed by 5 bases and J by 5 bases, 13 bases remained unmatched. The germline CDR1 and CDR2 sequences are MDHEN and SYDVKM. Sequences were obtained from blood, either unsorted or a sorted T cell fraction (not recorded which). The rearrangement joins TRBV28 to TRBJ2-5, with TRBD2 identical over 8 bases. This TCR came from a male donor with ankylosing spondylitis or in good health (not recorded which). CDR3 in amino acids: CASSPVPGLEAETQYF. CDR3 sequence (DNA): TGTGCCAGCAGTCCCGTACCGGGACTAGAAGCGGAGACCCAGTACTTC.